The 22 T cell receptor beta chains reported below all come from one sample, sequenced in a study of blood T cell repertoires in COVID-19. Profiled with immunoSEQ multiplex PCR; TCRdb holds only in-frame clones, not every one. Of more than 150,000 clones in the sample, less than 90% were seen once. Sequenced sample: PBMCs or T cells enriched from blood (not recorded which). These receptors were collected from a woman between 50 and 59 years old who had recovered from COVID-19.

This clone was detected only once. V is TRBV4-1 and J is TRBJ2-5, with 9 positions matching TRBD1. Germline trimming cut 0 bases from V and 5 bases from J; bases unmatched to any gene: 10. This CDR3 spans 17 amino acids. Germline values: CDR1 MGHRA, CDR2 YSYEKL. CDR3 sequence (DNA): TGCGCCAGCAGCCAAGATGACCCCGGGACAGGGTTGGAGACCCAGTACTTC. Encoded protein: CASSQDDPGTGLETQYF.

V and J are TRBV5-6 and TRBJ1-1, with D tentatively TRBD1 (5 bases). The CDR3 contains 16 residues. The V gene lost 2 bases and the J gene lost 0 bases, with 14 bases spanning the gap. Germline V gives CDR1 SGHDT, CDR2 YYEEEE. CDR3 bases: TGTGCCAGCAGCTTACCCCGGGCAGGGATGAACACTGAAGCTTTCTTT. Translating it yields CASSLPRAGMNTEAFF.

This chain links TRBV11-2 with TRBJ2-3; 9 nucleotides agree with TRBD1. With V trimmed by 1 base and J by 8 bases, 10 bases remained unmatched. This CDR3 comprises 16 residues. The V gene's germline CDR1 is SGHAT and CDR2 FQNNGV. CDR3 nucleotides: TGTGCCAGCAGCTTAGTTTTGGGACAGGGTATTGGTACGCAGTATTTT. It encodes CASSLVLGQGIGTQYF.

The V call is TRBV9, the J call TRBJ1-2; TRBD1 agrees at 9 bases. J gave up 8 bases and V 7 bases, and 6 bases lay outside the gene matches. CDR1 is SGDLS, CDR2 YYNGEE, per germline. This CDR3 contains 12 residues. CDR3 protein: CASEGTGKGYTF. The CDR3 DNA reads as TGTGCCAGCGAAGGGACAGGGAAGGGCTACACCTTC.

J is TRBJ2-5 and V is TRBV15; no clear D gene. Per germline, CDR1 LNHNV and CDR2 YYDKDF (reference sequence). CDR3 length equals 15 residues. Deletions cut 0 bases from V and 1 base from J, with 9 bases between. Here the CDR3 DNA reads TGTGCCACCAGCAGAGATCGGTCCATCCAAGAGACCCAGTACTTC. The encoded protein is CATSRDRSIQETQYF.

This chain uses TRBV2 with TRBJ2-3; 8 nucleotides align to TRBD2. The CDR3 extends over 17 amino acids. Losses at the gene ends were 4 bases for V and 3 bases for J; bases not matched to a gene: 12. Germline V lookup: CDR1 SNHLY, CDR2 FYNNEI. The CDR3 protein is CASSGPPRSGGTDTQYF. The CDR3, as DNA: TGTGCCAGCAGTGGTCCCCCCAGGAGCGGGGGAACAGATACGCAGTATTTT.

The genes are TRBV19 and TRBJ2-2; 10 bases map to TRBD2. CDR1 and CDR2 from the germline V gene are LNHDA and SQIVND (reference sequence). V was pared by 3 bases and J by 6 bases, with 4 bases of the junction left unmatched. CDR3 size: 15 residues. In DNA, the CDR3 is TGTGCCAGTAGTATCAGCGGGAGGGCTGCCGGGGAGCTGTTTTTT. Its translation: CASSISGRAAGELFF.

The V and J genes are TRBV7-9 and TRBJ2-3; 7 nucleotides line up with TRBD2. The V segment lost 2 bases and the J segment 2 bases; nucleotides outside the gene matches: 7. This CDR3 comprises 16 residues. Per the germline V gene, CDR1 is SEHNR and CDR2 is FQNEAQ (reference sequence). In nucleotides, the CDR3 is TGTGCCAGCAGCTTACCGGAGCGGGACTACACAGATACGCAGTATTTT. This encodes CASSLPERDYTDTQYF.

In nucleotides, the CDR3 is TGTGCCAGCAGTTTCTCCAGGTCCTATGGCTACACCTTC. Amino acid sequence: CASSFSRSYGYTF. The rearrangement joins TRBV27 to TRBJ1-2; D unclear. The V gene lost 3 bases and the J gene lost 4 bases, with 9 bases spanning the gap. Per the germline V gene, CDR1 is MNHEY and CDR2 is SMNVEV (reference sequence). This CDR3 is built from 13 residues.

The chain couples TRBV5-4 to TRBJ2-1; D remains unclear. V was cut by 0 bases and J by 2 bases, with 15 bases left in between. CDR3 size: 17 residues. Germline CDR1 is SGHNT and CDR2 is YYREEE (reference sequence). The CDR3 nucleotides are TGTGCCAGCAGCTTGGGGATAGCAGCCAGCACCTACAATGAGCAGTTCTTC. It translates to CASSLGIAASTYNEQFF.

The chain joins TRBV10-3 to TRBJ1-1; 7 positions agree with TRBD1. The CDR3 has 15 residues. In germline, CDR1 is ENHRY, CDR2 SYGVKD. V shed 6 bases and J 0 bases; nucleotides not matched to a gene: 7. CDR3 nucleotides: TGTGCCATCAGAGAGAGGACAGGAATGAACACTGAAGCTTTCTTT. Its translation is CAIRERTGMNTEAFF.

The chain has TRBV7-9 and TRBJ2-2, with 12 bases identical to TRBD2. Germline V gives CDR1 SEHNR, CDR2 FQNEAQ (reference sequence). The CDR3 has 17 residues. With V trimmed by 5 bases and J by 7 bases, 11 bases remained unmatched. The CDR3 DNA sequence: TGTGCCAGCAGCGGTCCGAGACTAGCGGGAGAGAACGGGGAGCTGTTTTTT. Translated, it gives CASSGPRLAGENGELFF.

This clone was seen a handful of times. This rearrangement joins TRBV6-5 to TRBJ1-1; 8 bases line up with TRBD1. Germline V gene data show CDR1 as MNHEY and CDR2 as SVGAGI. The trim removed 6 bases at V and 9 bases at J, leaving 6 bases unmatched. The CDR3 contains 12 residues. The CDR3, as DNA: TGTGCCAGCAGCAGGGACAGGAGTCAAGCTTTCTTT. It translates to CASSRDRSQAFF.

Written as DNA, the CDR3 is TGTGCCAGCTCACAAGGACAGGAGTACTATGGCTACACCTTC. Protein: CASSQGQEYYGYTF. The J gene is TRBJ1-2, the V gene TRBV18; the match to TRBD1 covers 7 bases. The ends lost 4 bases at V and 3 bases at J; junction bases unmatched: 5. This CDR3 comprises 14 residues. Germline CDR1 KGHSH, CDR2 LQKENI.

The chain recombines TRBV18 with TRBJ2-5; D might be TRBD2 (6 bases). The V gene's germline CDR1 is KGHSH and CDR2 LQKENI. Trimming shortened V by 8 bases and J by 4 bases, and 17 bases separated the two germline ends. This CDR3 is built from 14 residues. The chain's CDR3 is CASTTSAGGETQYF. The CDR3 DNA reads TGTGCCAGCACTACCTCAGCGGGCGGAGAGACCCAGTACTTC. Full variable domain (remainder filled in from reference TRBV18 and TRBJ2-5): NAGVMQNPRHLVRRRGQEARLRCSPMKGHSHVYWYRQLPEEGLKFMVYLQKENIIDESGMPKERFSAEFPKEGPSILRIQQVVRGDSAAYFCASTTSAGGETQYFGPGTRLLVL.

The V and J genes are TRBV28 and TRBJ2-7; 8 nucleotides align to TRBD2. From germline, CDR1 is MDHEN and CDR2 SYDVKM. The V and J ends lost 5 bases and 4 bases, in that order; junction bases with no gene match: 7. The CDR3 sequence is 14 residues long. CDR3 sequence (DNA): TGTGCCAGCAGTCCACGGGGGGGGGCGTACGAGCAGTACTTC. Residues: CASSPRGGAYEQYF.

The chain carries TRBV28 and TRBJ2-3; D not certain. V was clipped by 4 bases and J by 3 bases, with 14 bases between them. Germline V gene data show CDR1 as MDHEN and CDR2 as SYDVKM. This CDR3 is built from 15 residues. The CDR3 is CASSSGQIQTDTQYF. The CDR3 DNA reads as TGTGCCAGCAGTTCTGGCCAAATTCAGACAGATACGCAGTATTTT.

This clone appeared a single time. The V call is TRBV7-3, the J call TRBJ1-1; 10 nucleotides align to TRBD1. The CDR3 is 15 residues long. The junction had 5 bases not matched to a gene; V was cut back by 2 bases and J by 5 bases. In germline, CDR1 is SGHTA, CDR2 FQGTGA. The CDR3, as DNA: TGTGCCAGCAGCTTAGAGACAGGGGGCTTAACTGAAGCTTTCTTT. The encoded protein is CASSLETGGLTEAFF.

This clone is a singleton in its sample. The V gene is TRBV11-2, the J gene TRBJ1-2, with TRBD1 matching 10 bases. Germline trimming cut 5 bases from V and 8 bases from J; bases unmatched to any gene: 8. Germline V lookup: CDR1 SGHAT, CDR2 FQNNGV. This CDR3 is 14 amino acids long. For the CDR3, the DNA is TGTGCCAGCAGCGCCGGGACAGGGGTTGAAGGCTACACCTTC. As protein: CASSAGTGVEGYTF. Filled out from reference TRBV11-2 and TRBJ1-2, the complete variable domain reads EAGVAQSPRYKIIEKRQSVAFWCNPISGHATLYWYQQILGQGPKLLIQFQNNGVVDDSQLPKDRFSAERLKGVDSTLKIQPAKLEDSAVYLCASSAGTGVEGYTFGSGTRLTVV.

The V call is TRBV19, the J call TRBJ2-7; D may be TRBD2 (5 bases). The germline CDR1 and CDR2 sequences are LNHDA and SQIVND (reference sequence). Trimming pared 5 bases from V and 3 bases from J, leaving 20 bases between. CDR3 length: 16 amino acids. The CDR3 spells CASSSRRGRIFYEQYF. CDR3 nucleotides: TGTGCCAGTAGTTCCCGAAGAGGGCGGATCTTCTACGAGCAGTACTTC.

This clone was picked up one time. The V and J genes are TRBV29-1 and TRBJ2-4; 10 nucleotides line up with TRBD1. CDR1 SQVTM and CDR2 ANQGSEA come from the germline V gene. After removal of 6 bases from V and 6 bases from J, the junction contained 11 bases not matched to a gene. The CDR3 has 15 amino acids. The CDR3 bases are TGCAGCGTCCAAGCCGGGACAGGGGCTGGAAACATTCAGTACTTC. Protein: CSVQAGTGAGNIQYF.

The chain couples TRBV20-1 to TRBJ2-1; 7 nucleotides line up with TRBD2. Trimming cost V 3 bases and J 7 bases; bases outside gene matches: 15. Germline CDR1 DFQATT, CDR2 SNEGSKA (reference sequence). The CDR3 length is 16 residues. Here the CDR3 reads CSASRGFRAGENEQFF. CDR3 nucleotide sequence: TGCAGTGCTAGTCGCGGCTTCCGGGCGGGAGAAAATGAGCAGTTCTTC.